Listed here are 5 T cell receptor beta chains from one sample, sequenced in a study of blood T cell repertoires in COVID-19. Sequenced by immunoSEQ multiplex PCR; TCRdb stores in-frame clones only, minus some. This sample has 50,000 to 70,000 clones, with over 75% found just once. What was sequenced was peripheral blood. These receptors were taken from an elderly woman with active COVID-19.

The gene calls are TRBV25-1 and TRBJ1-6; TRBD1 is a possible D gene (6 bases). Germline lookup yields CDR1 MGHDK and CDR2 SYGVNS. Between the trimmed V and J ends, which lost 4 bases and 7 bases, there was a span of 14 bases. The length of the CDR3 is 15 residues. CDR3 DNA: TGTGCCAGCAGTGCCCGGGGGGCTGGGAATTCACCCCTCCACTTT. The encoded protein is CASSARGAGNSPLHF.

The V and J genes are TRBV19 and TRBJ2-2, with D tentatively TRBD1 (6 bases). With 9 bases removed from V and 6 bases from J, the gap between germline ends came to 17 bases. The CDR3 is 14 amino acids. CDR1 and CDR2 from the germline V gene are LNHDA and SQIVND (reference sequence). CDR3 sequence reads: CASNFTGYAGELFF. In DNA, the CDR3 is TGTGCCAGCAACTTCACAGGGTACGCCGGGGAGCTGTTTTTT.

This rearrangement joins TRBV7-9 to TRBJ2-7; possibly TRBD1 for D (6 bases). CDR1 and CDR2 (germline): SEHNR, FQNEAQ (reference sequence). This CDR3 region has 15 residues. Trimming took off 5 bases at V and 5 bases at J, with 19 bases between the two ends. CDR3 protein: CASSPRDGAGDEQYV. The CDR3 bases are TGTGCCAGCAGCCCTAGAGATGGGGCAGGGGACGAGCAGTACGTC.

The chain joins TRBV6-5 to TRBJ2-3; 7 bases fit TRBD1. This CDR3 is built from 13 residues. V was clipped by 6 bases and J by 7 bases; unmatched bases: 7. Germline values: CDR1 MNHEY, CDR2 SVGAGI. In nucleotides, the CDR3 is TGTGCCAGCAGAGACCCGGGACAGCATACGCAGTATTTT. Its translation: CASRDPGQHTQYF.

CDR3 in amino acids: CASSRDREGRYEQYF. In DNA form, the CDR3 reads TGTGCCAGCAGTAGGGACAGGGAAGGTCGCTACGAGCAGTACTTC. The genes are TRBV2 and TRBJ2-7; 9 nucleotides line up with TRBD1. CDR3 length: 15 amino acids. V shed 5 bases, J shed 3 bases, and the junction held 8 bases outside the gene matches. The germline CDR1 and CDR2 sequences are SNHLY and FYNNEI.